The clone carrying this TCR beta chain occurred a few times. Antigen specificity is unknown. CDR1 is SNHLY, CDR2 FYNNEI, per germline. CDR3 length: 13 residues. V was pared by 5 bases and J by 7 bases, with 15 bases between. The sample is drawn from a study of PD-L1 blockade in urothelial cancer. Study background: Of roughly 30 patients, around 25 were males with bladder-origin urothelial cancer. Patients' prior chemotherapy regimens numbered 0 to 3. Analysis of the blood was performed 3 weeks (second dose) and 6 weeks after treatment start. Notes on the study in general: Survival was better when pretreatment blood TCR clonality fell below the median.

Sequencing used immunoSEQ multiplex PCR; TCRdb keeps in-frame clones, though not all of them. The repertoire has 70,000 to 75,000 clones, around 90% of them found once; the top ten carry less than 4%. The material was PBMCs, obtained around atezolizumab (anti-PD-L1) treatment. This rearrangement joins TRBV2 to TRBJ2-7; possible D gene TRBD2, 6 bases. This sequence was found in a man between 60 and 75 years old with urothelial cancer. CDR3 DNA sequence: TGTGCCAGCAGTCCGGACTACCGAACGGAGCAGTACTTC. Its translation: CASSPDYRTEQYF.